The 27 T cell receptor beta chains below come from one sample, sequenced in a study of cytomegalovirus exposure and HLA in healthy donors. In the PCR, 60 Vbeta and 13 Jbeta primers were used. Profiling relied on immunoSEQ multiplex PCR, and the TCRdb table lists in-frame clones only, not all of them. The sample holds some 220,000 clones, about 89% seen once. Material: PBMCs. Source of these receptors: a woman under 30 in good health and CMV-seronegative.

This rearrangement joins TRBV9 to TRBJ2-5; D is possibly TRBD2 (5 bases). The end of the DNA fits TRBJ2-7 better, so the J call may be wrong. CDR1 and CDR2 (germline): SGDLS, YYNGEE. This CDR3 spans 18 amino acids. The CDR3: CASSVGPTGGPSYYEQYF. CDR3 bases: TGTGCCAGCAGCGTAGGCCCCACCGGAGGTCCTAGTTACTACGAGCAGTACTTC.

The chain employs TRBV6-4 and TRBJ2-7; TRBD2 aligns across 9 bases. With 11 bases clipped from V and 9 bases from J, the junction kept 17 bases outside the gene matches. CDR1 and CDR2 from the germline V gene are MRHNA and SNTAGT. The CDR3 covers 14 residues. DNA for the CDR3: TGTGCCCCCCCTAGGACTAGCGTCTCCTATGGGCAGTACTTC. Its protein is CAPPRTSVSYGQYF.

The V call is TRBV6-1, the J call TRBJ1-3; D perhaps matches TRBD1 (5 bases). Germline values: CDR1 MNHNS, CDR2 SASEGT. CDR3 size: 17 residues. The V end was cut by 1 base, the J end by 2 bases, with 15 bases between. DNA for the CDR3: TGTGCCAGCAGTGAAGGATCGGCAGGACAAACTGGAAACACCATATATTTT. Translation gives CASSEGSAGQTGNTIYF.

V gene TRBV7-2 combines with J gene TRBJ1-3; D is perhaps TRBD1 (6 bases). This CDR3 contains 15 residues. Germline V gives CDR1 SGHTA, CDR2 FQGNSA. V was cut by 6 bases and J by 5 bases, with 17 bases left in between. For the CDR3, the DNA is TGTGCCAGCAGTTCCGGGACACAAACAAGAAACACCATATATTTT. It encodes CASSSGTQTRNTIYF.

The rearrangement joins TRBV7-2 to TRBJ1-2; TRBD1 matches at 8 bases. Germline V lookup: CDR1 SGHTA, CDR2 FQGNSA. J was trimmed by 8 bases and V by 9 bases; bases with no gene match: 11. The length of the CDR3 is 13 residues. CDR3 amino acids: CASSAQGAGGYTF. The CDR3 nucleotides are TGTGCCAGTAGCGCCCAGGGGGCCGGGGGCTACACCTTC.

V and J are TRBV4-2 and TRBJ1-5, with 8 bases matching TRBD1. This CDR3 comprises 15 residues. V lost 0 bases to trimming and J lost 7 bases; unmatched junction nucleotides: 5. CDR1 and CDR2 (germline): LGHNA, YNFKEQ. This chain's CDR3 is CASSQDPGGGQPQHF. Written as DNA, the CDR3 is TGTGCCAGCAGCCAAGATCCAGGGGGCGGACAGCCCCAGCATTTT.

The chain has TRBV11-2 and TRBJ1-1, with TRBD1 as a possible D gene (5 bases). CDR1 and CDR2 (germline): SGHAT, FQNNGV. Trimming took off 5 bases at V and 1 base at J, with 14 bases between the two ends. The CDR3 spans 15 residues. The CDR3 DNA follows: TGTGCCAGCAGCCCCGGCGGGACGCCGAACACTGAAGCTTTCTTT. Its translation: CASSPGGTPNTEAFF.

CDR3 DNA sequence: TGTGCCAGCTCACGCCGGGACACCCGTGGGACCGGGGAGCTGTTTTTT. The encoded protein is CASSRRDTRGTGELFF. V usage is TRBV18 and J usage is TRBJ2-2, with a possible D match to TRBD1 (6 bases). Trimming took off 4 bases at V and 5 bases at J, with 17 bases between the two ends. The CDR3 spans 16 residues. Germline V gene data show CDR1 as KGHSH and CDR2 as LQKENI.

The chain combines TRBV5-6 with TRBJ2-7; 10 nucleotides agree with TRBD1. V lost 4 bases and J lost 6; bases outside the gene matches: 7. The germline CDR1 and CDR2 sequences are SGHDT and YYEEEE. CDR3 length: 14 residues. The CDR3 protein is CASSLGDRGGEQYF. CDR3 nucleotides: TGTGCCAGCAGCCTCGGGGACAGGGGTGGCGAGCAGTACTTC.

The chain couples TRBV5-6 to TRBJ1-2; 7 nucleotides agree with TRBD1. Germline V gene lookup returns CDR1 SGHDT and CDR2 YYEEEE. The CDR3 is made up of 16 amino acids. Losses at the gene ends were 6 bases for V and 8 bases for J; bases not matched to a gene: 19. DNA of the CDR3: TGTGCCAGCAATTTCAGGGGGACTAGGGTGCGTGGGGGCTACACCTTC. Its translation is CASNFRGTRVRGGYTF.

The V gene is TRBV2, the J gene TRBJ2-5, with TRBD2 identical over 7 bases. From germline, CDR1 is SNHLY and CDR2 FYNNEI. The CDR3 runs to 12 residues. CDR3 in amino acids: CATGTGGETQYF. In DNA, the CDR3 is TGTGCAACCGGGACGGGAGGAGAGACCCAGTACTTC.

This clone has only one observation. The chain has TRBV6-4 and TRBJ2-2; 7 positions match TRBD2. Germline lookup yields CDR1 MRHNA and CDR2 SNTAGT. The CDR3 extends over 17 amino acids. Unmatched junction bases numbered 15, after V lost 8 bases and J lost 3 bases. CDR3 protein: CASAPGTTSIDTGELFF. The CDR3 region has the DNA TGTGCCAGCGCTCCCGGGACTACCAGCATTGACACCGGGGAGCTGTTTTTT.

This clone showed up just once. This chain connects TRBV5-4 to TRBJ2-4; unclear D gene. The germline CDR1 and CDR2 sequences are SGHNT and YYREEE (reference sequence). Trimming removed 4 bases from V and 3 bases from J, with 11 bases in between. The CDR3 consists of 14 residues. Written as DNA, the CDR3 is TGTGCCAGCAGCCCATCTACCTTCAAAAACATTCAGTACTTC. It encodes CASSPSTFKNIQYF.

The chain joins TRBV19 to TRBJ1-2, with D maybe TRBD1 (6 bases). V lost 11 bases and J lost 8, with 15 bases in between. CDR1 and CDR2 from the germline V gene are LNHDA and SQIVND (reference sequence). This CDR3 is 11 amino acids long. For the CDR3, the DNA is TGTGCCCAGGGGCGGCCACGGGGCTACACCTTC. It yields the protein CAQGRPRGYTF.

The chain's CDR3 is CASSWTALNSEAFF. CDR3 nucleotide sequence: TGTGCCAGCAGCTGGACAGCCCTTAACTCTGAAGCTTTCTTT. The V call is TRBV7-9, the J call TRBJ1-1; possible D gene TRBD1, 6 bases. This CDR3 is built from 14 residues. Trimming took 4 bases from V and 6 from J, leaving 15 bases between them. Germline V CDR1 and CDR2: SEHNR, FQNEAQ (reference sequence).

The rearrangement joins TRBV30 to TRBJ2-3, with 7 nucleotides matching TRBD1. The CDR3 covers 14 residues. V lost 4 bases to trimming and J lost 6 bases; unmatched junction nucleotides: 10. CDR1 and CDR2 from the germline V gene are GTSNPN and SVGIG (reference sequence). CDR3 DNA: TGTGCCTGGATGCCGGGACAGACCTATGATACGCAGTATTTT. Its protein product is CAWMPGQTYDTQYF.

This chain uses TRBV27 with TRBJ2-3; D might be TRBD1 (5 bases). The V gene lost 4 bases and the J gene lost 3 bases, with 8 bases spanning the gap. Germline V gene sequence: CDR1 MNHEY, CDR2 SMNVEV (reference sequence). This CDR3 comprises 13 residues. CDR3 loop: CASSSRQTDTQYF. The CDR3 DNA sequence: TGTGCCAGCAGTTCTCGACAGACAGATACGCAGTATTTT.

This chain uses TRBV9 with TRBJ2-1; perhaps TRBD2 as D (6 bases). The CDR3 contains 17 residues. From germline, CDR1 is SGDLS and CDR2 YYNGEE. V lost 0 bases to trimming and J lost 4 bases, with 17 bases between them. As DNA, the CDR3 is TGTGCCAGCAGCGTAGTAGGGCTAGCGTCCCTTTACAATGAGCAGTTCTTC. It translates to CASSVVGLASLYNEQFF.

The chain has TRBV27 and TRBJ1-1, with 10 nucleotides matching TRBD1. The V gene's germline CDR1 is MNHEY and CDR2 SMNVEV (reference sequence). The length of the CDR3 is 17 residues. V lost 2 bases to trimming and J lost 1 base; unmatched junction nucleotides: 7. The DNA of the CDR3 is TGTGCCAGCAGTTTAATAATCGGGACAGGGGCGAACACTGAAGCTTTCTTT. It encodes CASSLIIGTGANTEAFF.

CDR3 nucleotides: TGTGCCACCAGCAGAGGGACAGGGAATTTCTACGAGCAGTACTTC. This encodes CATSRGTGNFYEQYF. V gene TRBV15 combines with J gene TRBJ2-7; the match to TRBD1 covers 8 bases. This CDR3 comprises 15 residues. J was trimmed by 3 bases and V by 1 base; bases with no gene match: 5. Germline V gene sequence: CDR1 LNHNV, CDR2 YYDKDF (reference sequence). Complete variable domain (other parts from reference TRBV15 and TRBJ2-7): DAMVIQNPRYQVTQFGKPVTLSCSQTLNHNVMYWYQQKSSQAPKLLFHYYDKDFNNEADTPDNFQSRRPNTSFCFLDIRSPGLGDTAMYLCATSRGTGNFYEQYFGPGTRLTVT.

The rearrangement joins TRBV18 to TRBJ2-3, with TRBD2 matching 10 bases. Germline loops: CDR1 KGHSH, CDR2 LQKENI. CDR3 length: 18 amino acids. The trim removed 6 bases at V and 2 bases at J, leaving 14 bases unmatched. This chain's CDR3 is CASSQSPLTSGSTDTQYF. The CDR3 DNA is TGTGCCAGCTCTCAAAGTCCCCTGACTAGCGGGTCCACAGATACGCAGTATTTT.

This clone came up a few times. The chain is built from TRBV29-1 and TRBJ2-3; 8 nucleotides line up with TRBD2. The CDR3 runs 15 residues. Germline loops: CDR1 SQVTM, CDR2 ANQGSEA. Germline trimming cut 4 bases from V and 0 bases from J; bases unmatched to any gene: 6. In nucleotides, the CDR3 is TGCAGCGTTGTGGTAGCGGGACCTAGCACAGATACGCAGTATTTT. Encoded protein: CSVVVAGPSTDTQYF.

The count of this clone is one. The V and J genes are TRBV9 and TRBJ2-2, with 16 nucleotides matching TRBD2. Trimming at V came to 7 bases and at J to 1 base, leaving 7 bases not matched to a gene. The germline V gene has CDR1 SGDLS and CDR2 YYNGEE. CDR3 size: 18 residues. This CDR3 reads CASATGLAGGMNTGELFF. As DNA, the CDR3 is TGTGCCAGCGCTACGGGACTAGCGGGGGGGATGAACACCGGGGAGCTGTTTTTT.

For the CDR3, the DNA is TGCGCCAGCAGCCATTCTACCGGGACAGGTACTAACTATGGCTACACCTTC. This encodes CASSHSTGTGTNYGYTF. This chain connects TRBV5-1 to TRBJ1-2, with 8 bases aligning to TRBD1. CDR3 length equals 17 residues. From germline, CDR1 is SGHRS and CDR2 YFSETQ. J was trimmed by 0 bases and V by 4 bases; bases with no gene match: 11.

The chain uses TRBV5-1 and TRBJ2-3; the match to TRBD2 covers 9 bases. This CDR3 is 16 amino acids long. Trimming took 4 bases from V and 5 from J; bases not matched to a gene: 11. The germline CDR1 and CDR2 sequences are SGHRS and YFSETQ. The CDR3 DNA sequence: TGCGCCAGCAGCCGAAGGGCGGGAGGGCCCAAAGATACGCAGTATTTT. This gives the protein CASSRRAGGPKDTQYF.

This chain uses TRBV19 with TRBJ1-2, with D hard to call. CDR1 LNHDA and CDR2 SQIVND come from the germline V gene (reference sequence). This CDR3 comprises 13 residues. The V end was cut by 3 bases, the J end by 2 bases, with 7 bases between. The CDR3 reads CASSIGWNYGYTF. DNA for the CDR3: TGTGCCAGTAGTATTGGCTGGAACTATGGCTACACCTTC.

The chain couples TRBV11-2 to TRBJ2-1; 8 positions match TRBD1. Germline CDR1 and CDR2: SGHAT and FQNNGV. The CDR3 spans 15 residues. V was clipped by 5 bases and J by 4 bases; unmatched bases: 7. The CDR3 bases are TGTGCCAGCAGCACCGGGACAGGTGGATACAATGAGCAGTTCTTC. It yields the protein CASSTGTGGYNEQFF.